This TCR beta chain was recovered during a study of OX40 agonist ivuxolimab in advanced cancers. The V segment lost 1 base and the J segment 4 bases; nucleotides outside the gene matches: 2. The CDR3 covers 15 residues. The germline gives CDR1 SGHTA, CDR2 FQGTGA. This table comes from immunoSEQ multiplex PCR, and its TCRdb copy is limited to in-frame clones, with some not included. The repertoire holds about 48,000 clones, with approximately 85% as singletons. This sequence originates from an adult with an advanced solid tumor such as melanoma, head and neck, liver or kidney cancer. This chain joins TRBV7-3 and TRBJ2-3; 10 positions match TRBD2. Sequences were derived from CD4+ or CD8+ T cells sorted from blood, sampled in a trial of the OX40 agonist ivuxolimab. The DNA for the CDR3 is TGTGCCAGCAGCTTAAGTCTAGCGGGAGCAGATACGCAGTATTTT. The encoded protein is CASSLSLAGADTQYF.